Below, one T cell receptor beta chain is given with its context. The sample comes from a study of blood T cells in healthy people across ages. Together with a sample-barcoded 5' primer, a J-beta primer mix was included in a second PCR lasting roughly 6 to 12 cycles. MiXCR was run by TCRdb on the 5' RACE reads, yielding one entry per CDR3 protein. Here the sample spans hundreds of thousands of distinct CDR3 sequences, 45% to 50% being singletons. The CDR3 contains 15 residues. Germline V lookup: CDR1 SGHTA, CDR2 FQGNSA. V lost 3 bases to trimming and J lost 8 bases, with 18 bases between them. The sample, 7.5 to 10 milliliters of peripheral blood, was drawn from each donor. There were at least 6 micrograms of total RNA extracted from every sample.

Sequencing was done on a sample of blood. This clonotype was obtained from a woman in her sixties in good health. The gene calls are TRBV7-2 and TRBJ2-3; perhaps TRBD1 as D (6 bases). The CDR3 coding sequence is TGTGCCAGCAGCTTGATGGACAGCCCAACGGGTACGCAGTATTTT. Translating gives CASSLMDSPTGTQYF.